This T cell receptor (beta chain) derives from a study of blood T cell repertoires in COVID-19. Whole-study context: From T cells, B-cell-depleted T cells, or PBMCs came the material, which was cDNA or gDNA.

Germline V gives CDR1 LNHDA, CDR2 SQIVND (reference sequence). J was trimmed by 2 bases and V by 6 bases; bases with no gene match: 5. CDR3 length: 15 residues. The protocol was immunoSEQ multiplex PCR, while the TCRdb copy is restricted to in-frame clones and leaves out a portion. The table shows 140,000 to 150,000 clones, with around 80% occurring only once. The origin of this receptor is a human donor with acute or convalescent COVID-19. The donor label of this sample is uncertain. Sequenced: peripheral blood. The chain has TRBV19 and TRBJ1-5; 9 bases fit TRBD1. The CDR3: CASRLRDRGNQPQHF. CDR3 coding DNA: TGTGCCAGTAGACTCCGGGACAGGGGCAATCAGCCCCAGCATTTT.